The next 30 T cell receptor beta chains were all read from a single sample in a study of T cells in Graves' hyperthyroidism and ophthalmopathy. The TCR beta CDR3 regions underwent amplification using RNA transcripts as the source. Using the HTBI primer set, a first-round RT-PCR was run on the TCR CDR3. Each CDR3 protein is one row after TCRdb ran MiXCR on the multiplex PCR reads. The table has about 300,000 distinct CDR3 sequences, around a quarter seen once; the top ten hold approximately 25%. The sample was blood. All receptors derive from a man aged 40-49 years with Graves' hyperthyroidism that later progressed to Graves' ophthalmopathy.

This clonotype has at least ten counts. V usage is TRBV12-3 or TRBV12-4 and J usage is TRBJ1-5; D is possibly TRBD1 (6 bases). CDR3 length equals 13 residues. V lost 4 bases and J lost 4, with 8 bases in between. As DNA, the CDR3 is TGTGCCAGCAGTTCAGGGGTGAATCAGCCCCAGCATTTT. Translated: CASSSGVNQPQHF.

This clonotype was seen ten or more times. This CDR3 is CSVGPIGTINSEQYF. The CDR3 DNA reads as TGCAGCGTTGGCCCTATCGGGACAATAAACAGCGAGCAGTACTTC. This chain connects TRBV29-1 to TRBJ2-7; TRBD1 might be the D (6 bases). The CDR3 length is 15 residues. CDR1 and CDR2 (germline): SQVTM, ANQGSEA. Between the trimmed V and J ends, which lost 4 bases and 6 bases, there was a span of 22 bases.

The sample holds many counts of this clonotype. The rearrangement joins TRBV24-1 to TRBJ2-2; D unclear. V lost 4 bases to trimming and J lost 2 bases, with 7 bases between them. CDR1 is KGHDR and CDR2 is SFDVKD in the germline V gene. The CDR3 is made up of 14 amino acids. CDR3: CATSESPNTGELFF. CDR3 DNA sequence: TGTGCCACCAGTGAATCGCCAAACACCGGGGAGCTGTTTTTT.

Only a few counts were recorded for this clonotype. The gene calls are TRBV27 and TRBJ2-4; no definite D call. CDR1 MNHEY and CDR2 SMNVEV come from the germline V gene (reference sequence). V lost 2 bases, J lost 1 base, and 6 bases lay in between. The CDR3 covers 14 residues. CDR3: CASSLLGAKNIQYF. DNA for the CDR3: TGTGCCAGCAGTTTACTTGGGGCCAAAAACATTCAGTACTTC.

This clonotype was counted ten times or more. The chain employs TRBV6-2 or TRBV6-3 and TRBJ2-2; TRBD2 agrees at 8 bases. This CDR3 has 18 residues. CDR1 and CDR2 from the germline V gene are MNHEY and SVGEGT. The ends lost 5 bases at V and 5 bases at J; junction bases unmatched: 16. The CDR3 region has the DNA TGTGCCAGCAGTCGAGCCCGTAGCGGGAAAGAGGGAACCGGGGAGCTGTTTTTT. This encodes CASSRARSGKEGTGELFF.

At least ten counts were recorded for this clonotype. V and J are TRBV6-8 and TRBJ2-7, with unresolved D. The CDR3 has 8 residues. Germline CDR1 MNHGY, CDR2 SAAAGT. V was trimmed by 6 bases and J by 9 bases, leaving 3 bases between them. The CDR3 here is CASRMQYF. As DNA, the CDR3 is TGTGCCAGCAGGATGCAGTACTTC.

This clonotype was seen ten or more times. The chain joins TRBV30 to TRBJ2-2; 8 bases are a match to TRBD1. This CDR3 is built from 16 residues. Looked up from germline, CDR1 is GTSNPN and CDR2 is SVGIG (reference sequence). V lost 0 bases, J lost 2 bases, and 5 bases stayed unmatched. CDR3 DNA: TGTGCCTGGAGTGTACGAGGGACAGGAAACACCGGGGAGCTGTTTTTT. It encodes CAWSVRGTGNTGELFF.

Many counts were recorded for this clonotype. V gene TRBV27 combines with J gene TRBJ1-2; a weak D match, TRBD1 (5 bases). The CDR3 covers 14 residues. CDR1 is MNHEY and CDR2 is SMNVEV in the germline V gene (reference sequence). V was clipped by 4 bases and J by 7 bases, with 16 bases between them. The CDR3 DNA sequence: TGTGCCAGCAGTTCTAGAACCAGGGATGGTGGCTACACCTTC. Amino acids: CASSSRTRDGGYTF.

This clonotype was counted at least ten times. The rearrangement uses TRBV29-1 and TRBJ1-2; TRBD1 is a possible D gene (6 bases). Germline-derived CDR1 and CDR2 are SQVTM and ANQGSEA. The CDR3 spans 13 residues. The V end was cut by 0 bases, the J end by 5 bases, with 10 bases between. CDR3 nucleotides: TGCAGCGTTGAAGAACTCACAGGGTATGGCTACACCTTC. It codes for CSVEELTGYGYTF.

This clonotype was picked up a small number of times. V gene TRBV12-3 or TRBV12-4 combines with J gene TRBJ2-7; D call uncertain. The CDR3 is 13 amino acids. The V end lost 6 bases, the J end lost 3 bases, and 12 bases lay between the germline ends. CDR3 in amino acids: CASSPGRNYEQYF. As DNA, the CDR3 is TGTGCCAGCAGCCCTGGACGGAACTACGAGCAGTACTTC.

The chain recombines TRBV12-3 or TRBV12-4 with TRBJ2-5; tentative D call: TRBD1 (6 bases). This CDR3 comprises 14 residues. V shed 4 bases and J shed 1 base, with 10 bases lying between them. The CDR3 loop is CASSSGTLQETQYF. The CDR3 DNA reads TGTGCCAGCAGTTCCGGGACACTCCAAGAGACCCAGTACTTC.

This CDR3 is CASSYSITGGAKQYF. The DNA for the CDR3 is TGTGCCAGCAGTTACTCGATAACAGGGGGCGCGAAGCAGTACTTC. The genes are TRBV6-5 and TRBJ2-7; 9 bases line up with TRBD1. J lost 8 bases, V lost 0 bases, and 8 bases had no gene match. The CDR3 contains 15 residues. CDR1 MNHEY and CDR2 SVGAGI come from the germline V gene.

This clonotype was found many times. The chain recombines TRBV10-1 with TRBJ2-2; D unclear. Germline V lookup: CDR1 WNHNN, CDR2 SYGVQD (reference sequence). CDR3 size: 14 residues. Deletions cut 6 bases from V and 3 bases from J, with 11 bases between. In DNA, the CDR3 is TGCGCCAGCAGGTCACAGAGAGACACCGGGGAGCTGTTTTTT. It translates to CASRSQRDTGELFF.

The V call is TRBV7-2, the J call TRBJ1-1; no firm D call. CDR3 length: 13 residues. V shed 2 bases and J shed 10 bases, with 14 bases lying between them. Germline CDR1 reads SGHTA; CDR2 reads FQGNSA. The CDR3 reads CASSLSTRTGAFF. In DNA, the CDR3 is TGTGCCAGCAGCTTATCGACAAGGACGGGAGCTTTCTTT.

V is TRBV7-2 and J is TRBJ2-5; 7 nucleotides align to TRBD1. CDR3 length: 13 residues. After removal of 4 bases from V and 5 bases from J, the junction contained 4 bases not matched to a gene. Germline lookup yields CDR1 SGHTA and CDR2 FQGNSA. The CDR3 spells CASSSGQSETQYF. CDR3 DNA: TGTGCCAGCAGCTCGGGACAGTCCGAGACCCAGTACTTC.

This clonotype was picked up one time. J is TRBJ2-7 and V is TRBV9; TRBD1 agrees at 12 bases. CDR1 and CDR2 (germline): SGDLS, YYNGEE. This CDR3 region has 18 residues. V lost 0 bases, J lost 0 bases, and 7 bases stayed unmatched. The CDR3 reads CASSVASGQGAGSYEQYF. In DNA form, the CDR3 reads TGTGCCAGCAGCGTAGCCTCGGGACAGGGGGCGGGCTCCTACGAGCAGTACTTC.

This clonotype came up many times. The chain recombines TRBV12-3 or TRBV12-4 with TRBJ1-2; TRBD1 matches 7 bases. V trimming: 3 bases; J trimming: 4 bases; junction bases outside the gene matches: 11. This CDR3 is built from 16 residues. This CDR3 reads CASSFSGQVVIYGYTF. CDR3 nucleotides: TGTGCCAGCAGTTTTTCCGGACAGGTTGTAATCTATGGCTACACCTTC.

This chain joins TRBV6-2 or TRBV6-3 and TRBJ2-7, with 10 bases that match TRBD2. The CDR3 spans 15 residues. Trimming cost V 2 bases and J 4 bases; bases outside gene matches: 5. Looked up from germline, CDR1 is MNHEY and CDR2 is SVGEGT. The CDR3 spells CASSYEASGSYEQYF. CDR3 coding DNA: TGTGCCAGCAGTTACGAGGCTAGCGGGAGTTACGAGCAGTACTTC.

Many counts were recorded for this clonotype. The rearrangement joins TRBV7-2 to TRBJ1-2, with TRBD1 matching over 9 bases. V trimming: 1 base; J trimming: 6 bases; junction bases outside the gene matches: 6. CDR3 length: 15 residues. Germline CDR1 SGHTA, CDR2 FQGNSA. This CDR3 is CASSLDGTGRNGYTF. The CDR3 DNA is TGTGCCAGCAGCTTAGACGGGACAGGGAGGAATGGCTACACCTTC.

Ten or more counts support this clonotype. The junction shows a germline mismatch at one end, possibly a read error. The CDR3 here is CASSLEGETQYF. The CDR3 region has the DNA TGTGCCAGCAGCTTAGAAGGAGAGACCCAGTACTTC. This chain connects TRBV5-1 to TRBJ2-5; no reliable D call. Germline CDR1 SGHRS, CDR2 YFSETQ. The CDR3 runs 12 residues.

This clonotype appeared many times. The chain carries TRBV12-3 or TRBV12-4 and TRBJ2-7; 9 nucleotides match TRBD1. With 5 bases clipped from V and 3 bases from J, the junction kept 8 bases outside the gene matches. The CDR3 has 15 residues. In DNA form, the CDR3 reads TGTGCCAGCAGTCGTTTGGGGACAGGGTTCTACGAGCAGTACTTC. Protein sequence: CASSRLGTGFYEQYF.

The CDR3, as DNA: TGTGCCACCGCGGGACAGGGAATTGGTCAGCCCCAGCATTTT. Amino acids: CATAGQGIGQPQHF. The rearrangement joins TRBV6-1 to TRBJ1-5, with 9 bases aligning to TRBD1. Trimming removed 10 bases from V and 6 bases from J; junction bases left unmatched: 10. CDR3 length: 14 amino acids. Germline V gives CDR1 MNHNS, CDR2 SASEGT.

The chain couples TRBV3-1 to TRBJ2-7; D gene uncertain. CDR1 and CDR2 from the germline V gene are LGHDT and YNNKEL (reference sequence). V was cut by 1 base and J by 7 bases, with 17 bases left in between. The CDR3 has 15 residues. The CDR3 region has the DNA TGTGCCAGCAGCCAAGGGGTCTGGATGAATGGAGAGCAGTACTTC. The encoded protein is CASSQGVWMNGEQYF.

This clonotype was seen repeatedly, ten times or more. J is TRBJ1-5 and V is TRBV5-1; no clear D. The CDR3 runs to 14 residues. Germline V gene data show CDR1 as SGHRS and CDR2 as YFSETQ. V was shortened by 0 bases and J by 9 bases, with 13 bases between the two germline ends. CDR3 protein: CASSLVSGPGPQHF. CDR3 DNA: TGCGCCAGCAGCTTGGTGTCCGGCCCAGGGCCCCAGCATTTT.

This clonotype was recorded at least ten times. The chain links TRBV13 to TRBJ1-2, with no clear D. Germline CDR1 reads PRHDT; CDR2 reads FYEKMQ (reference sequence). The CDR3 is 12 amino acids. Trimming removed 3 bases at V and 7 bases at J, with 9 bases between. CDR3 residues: CASSFLSGGYTF. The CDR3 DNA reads TGTGCCAGCAGCTTTCTCAGTGGTGGCTACACCTTC.

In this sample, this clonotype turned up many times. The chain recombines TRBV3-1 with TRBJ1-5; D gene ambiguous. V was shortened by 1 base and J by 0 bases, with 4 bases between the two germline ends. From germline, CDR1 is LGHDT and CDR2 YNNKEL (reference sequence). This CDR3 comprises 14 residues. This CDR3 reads CASSQGISNQPQHF. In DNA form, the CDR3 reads TGTGCCAGCAGCCAAGGAATTAGCAATCAGCCCCAGCATTTT.

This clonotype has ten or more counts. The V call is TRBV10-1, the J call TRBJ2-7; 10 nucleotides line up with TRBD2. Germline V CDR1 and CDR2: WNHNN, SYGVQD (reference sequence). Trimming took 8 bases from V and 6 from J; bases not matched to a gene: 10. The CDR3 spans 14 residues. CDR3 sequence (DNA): TGCGCCAGCGGACCGGGGACTAGCGCCGCCGAGCAGTACTTC. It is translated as CASGPGTSAAEQYF.

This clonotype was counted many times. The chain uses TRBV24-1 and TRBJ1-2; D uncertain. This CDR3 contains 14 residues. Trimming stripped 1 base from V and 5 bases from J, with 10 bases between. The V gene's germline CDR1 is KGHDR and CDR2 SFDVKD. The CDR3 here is CATSDFRTSYGYTF. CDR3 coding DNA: TGTGCCACCAGTGATTTCCGGACGTCGTATGGCTACACCTTC.

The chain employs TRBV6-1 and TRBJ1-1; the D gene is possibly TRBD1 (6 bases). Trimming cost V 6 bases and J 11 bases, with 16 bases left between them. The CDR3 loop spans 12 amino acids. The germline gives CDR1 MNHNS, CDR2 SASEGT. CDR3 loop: CASSRGGRDAFF. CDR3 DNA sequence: TGTGCCAGCAGCCGGGGGGGCAGGGACGCTTTCTTT.

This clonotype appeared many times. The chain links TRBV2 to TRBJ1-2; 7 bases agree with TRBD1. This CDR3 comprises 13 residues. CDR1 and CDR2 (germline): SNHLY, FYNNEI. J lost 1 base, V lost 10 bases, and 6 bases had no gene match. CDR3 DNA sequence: TGTGCCACCGGGACAGAGATTAACTATGGCTACACCTTC. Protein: CATGTEINYGYTF.